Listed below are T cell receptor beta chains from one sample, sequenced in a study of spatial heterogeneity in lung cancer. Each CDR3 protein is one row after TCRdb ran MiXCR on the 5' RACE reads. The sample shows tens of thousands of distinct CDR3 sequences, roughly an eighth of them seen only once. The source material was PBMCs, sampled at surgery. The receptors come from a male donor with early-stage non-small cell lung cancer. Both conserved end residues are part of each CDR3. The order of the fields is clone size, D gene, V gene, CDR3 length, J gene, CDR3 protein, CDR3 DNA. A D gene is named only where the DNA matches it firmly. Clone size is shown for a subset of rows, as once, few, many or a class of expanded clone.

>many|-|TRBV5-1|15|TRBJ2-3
CASSLARESSDTQYF
TGCGCCAGCAGCTTGGCCCGCGAGTCGTCAGATACGCAGTATTTT
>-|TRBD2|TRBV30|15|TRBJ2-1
CAWTLAAAPHNEQFF
TGTGCCTGGACCCTAGCGGCCGCCCCCCACAATGAGCAGTTCTTC
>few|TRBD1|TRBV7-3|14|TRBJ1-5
CASSLGQVNQPQHF
TGTGCCAGCAGCTTAGGACAGGTCAATCAGCCCCAGCATTTT
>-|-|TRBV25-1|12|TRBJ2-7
CASLGWLYEQYF
TGTGCCAGCCTAGGGTGGCTTTACGAGCAGTACTTC
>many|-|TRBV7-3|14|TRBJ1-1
CASSLRGRNTEAFF
TGTGCCAGCAGCTTACGGGGGCGAAACACTGAAGCTTTCTTT
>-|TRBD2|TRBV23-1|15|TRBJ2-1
CASSPGGGLYNEQFF
TGCGCCAGCAGTCCCGGGGGGGGCTTATACAATGAGCAGTTCTTC
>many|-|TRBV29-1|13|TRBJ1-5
CSVESGGDQPQHF
TGCAGCGTAGAGTCAGGAGGGGATCAGCCCCAGCATTTT
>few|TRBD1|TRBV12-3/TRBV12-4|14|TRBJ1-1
CASTVDRGNTEAFF
TGTGCCAGCACTGTTGACAGGGGGAATACTGAAGCTTTCTTT
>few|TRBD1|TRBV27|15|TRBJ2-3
CASTRGQGAGDTQYF
TGTGCCAGCACCCGGGGACAGGGGGCCGGGGATACGCAGTATTTT
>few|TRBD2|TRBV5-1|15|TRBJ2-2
CASSGSGGNTGELFF
TGCGCCAGCAGCGGTAGCGGGGGAAACACCGGGGAGCTGTTTTTT
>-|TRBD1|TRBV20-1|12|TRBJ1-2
CSTGGAGYGYTF
TGCAGCACAGGGGGCGCCGGCTATGGCTACACCTTC
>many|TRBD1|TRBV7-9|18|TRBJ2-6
CASSSTPDRGWGANVLTF
TGTGCCAGCAGCTCTACCCCGGACAGGGGGTGGGGGGCCAACGTCCTGACTTTC
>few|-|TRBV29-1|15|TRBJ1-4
CSVARGSATNEKLFF
TGCAGCGTCGCCCGAGGGTCTGCAACTAATGAAAAACTGTTTTTT
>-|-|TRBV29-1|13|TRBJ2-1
CSVGSRSYNEQFF
TGCAGCGTTGGGTCGCGGTCCTACAATGAGCAGTTCTTC
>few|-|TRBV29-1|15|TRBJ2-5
CSAIGGGPRRETQYF
TGCAGCGCCATCGGGGGCGGCCCCCGCAGGGAGACCCAGTACTTC
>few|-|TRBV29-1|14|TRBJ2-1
CSVVETGEWNEQFF
TGCAGCGTTGTTGAGACAGGCGAATGGAATGAGCAGTTCTTC
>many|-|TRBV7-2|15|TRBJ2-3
CASSYRTPSTDTQYF
TGTGCCAGCAGCTACCGCACACCTAGCACAGATACGCAGTATTTT
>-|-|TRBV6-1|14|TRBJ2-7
CASSEARISYEQYF
TGTGCCAGCAGTGAAGCGAGGATTTCCTACGAGCAGTACTTC
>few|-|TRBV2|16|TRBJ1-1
CASSELRGFSFTEAFF
TGTGCCAGCAGTGAACTGCGGGGTTTTAGTTTCACTGAAGCTTTCTTT
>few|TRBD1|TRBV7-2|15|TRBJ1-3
CASSRDSLGGNTIYF
TGTGCCAGCAGCCGGGACAGTTTAGGAGGAAACACCATATATTTT
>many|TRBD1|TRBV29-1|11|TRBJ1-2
CSVSDRRGYTF
TGCAGCGTTTCGGACAGGCGCGGCTACACCTTC
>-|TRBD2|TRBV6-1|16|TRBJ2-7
CASSEAVGGGLYEQYF
TGTGCCAGCAGTGAAGCCGTCGGGGGGGGGCTCTACGAGCAGTACTTC
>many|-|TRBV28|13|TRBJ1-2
CASSLGLLASYTF
TGTGCCAGCAGTTTGGGGCTTCTTGCTAGCTACACCTTC
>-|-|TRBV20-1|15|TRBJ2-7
CSARGSETPFYEQYF
TGCAGTGCTAGGGGTAGCGAGACTCCTTTCTACGAGCAGTACTTC
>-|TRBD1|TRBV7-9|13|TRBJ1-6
CASSLDRGEPLHF
TGTGCCAGCAGCTTGGACAGGGGAGAACCCCTCCACTTT
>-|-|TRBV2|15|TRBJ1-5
CASRVAVASNQPQHF
TGTGCCAGCAGAGTAGCAGTTGCAAGCAATCAGCCCCAGCATTTT
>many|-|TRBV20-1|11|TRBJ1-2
CSAGAGGGYTF
TGCAGTGCCGGGGCGGGGGGAGGCTACACCTTC
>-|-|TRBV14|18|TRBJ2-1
CASSQAWRGRSTYNEQFF
TGTGCCAGCAGCCAAGCTTGGAGGGGGAGAAGCACCTACAATGAGCAGTTCTTC
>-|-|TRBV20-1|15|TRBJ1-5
CSARDLTDSNQPQHF
TGCAGTGCTAGAGATTTGACAGATAGCAATCAGCCCCAGCATTTT
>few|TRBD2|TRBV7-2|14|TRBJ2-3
CASSLLLAGDTQYF
TGTGCCAGCAGCTTACTACTAGCGGGAGATACGCAGTATTTT
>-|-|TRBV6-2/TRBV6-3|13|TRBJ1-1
CASIWAPNTEAFF
TGTGCCAGCATTTGGGCTCCGAACACTGAAGCTTTCTTT
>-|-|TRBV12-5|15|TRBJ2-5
CASGLAQSYQETQYF
TGTGCTAGTGGTTTGGCCCAGAGTTACCAAGAGACCCAGTACTTC
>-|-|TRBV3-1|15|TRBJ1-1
CASSHLGAGNTEAFF
TGTGCCAGCAGCCACCTAGGGGCAGGGAACACTGAAGCTTTCTTT